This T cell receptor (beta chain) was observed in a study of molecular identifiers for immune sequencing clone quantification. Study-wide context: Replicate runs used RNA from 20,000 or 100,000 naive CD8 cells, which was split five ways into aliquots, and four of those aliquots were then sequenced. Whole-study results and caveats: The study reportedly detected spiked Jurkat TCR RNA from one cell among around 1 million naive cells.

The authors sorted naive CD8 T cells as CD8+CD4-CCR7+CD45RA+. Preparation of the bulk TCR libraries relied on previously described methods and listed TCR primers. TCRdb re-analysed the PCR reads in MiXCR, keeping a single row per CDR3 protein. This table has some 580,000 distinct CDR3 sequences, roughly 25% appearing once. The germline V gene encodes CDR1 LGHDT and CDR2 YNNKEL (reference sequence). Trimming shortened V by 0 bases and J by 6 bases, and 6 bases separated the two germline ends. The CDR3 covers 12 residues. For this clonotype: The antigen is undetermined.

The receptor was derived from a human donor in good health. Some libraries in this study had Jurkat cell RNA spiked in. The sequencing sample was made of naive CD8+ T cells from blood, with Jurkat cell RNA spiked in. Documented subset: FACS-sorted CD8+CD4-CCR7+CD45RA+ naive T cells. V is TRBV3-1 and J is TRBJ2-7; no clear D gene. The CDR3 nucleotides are TGTGCCAGCAGCCAAGATCCGACCGAGCAGTACTTC. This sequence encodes CASSQDPTEQYF.